Sequencing of this T cell receptor (beta chain) was carried out in a study of blood T cell repertoires in COVID-19. Study-wide background: The United States, Italy and Spain were the sources of the acute and convalescent COVID-19 samples. PBMCs, B-cell-depleted T cells, or T cells were the source of the cDNA or gDNA that made up the material.

The V gene lost 5 bases and the J gene lost 0 bases, with 7 bases spanning the gap. Germline-derived CDR1 and CDR2 are SNHLY and FYNNEI. CDR3 length equals 13 residues. Generated by immunoSEQ multiplex PCR, the TCRdb table keeps only in-frame clones and is missing some. The sample holds about 210,000 clones, under 95% seen once. The source is a man aged 25 to 40 with acute or convalescent COVID-19. The specimen was peripheral blood. J is TRBJ2-5 and V is TRBV2; D is ambiguous. Here the CDR3 reads CASSWQNQETQYF. The CDR3 DNA reads as TGTGCCAGCAGTTGGCAGAACCAAGAGACCCAGTACTTC.